The sequence of this T cell receptor (beta chain) was determined in a study of cytomegalovirus exposure and HLA in healthy donors. Per germline, CDR1 MGHDK and CDR2 SYGVNS. The J segment lost 4 bases and the V segment lost 6 bases, leaving 4 bases of the junction unmatched. The CDR3 spans 13 residues. The data were produced by immunoSEQ multiplex PCR, yet TCRdb's version contains in-frame clones alone and is incomplete. Of about 250,000 clones listed, roughly 87% are singletons. The chain combines TRBV25-1 with TRBJ1-1; 8 bases map to TRBD1. Sequencing was done on a sample of PBMCs. The TCR comes from a man younger than 35 in good health and CMV-seropositive. The CDR3: CASSRTGSTEAFF. In DNA, the CDR3 is TGTGCCAGCAGCAGGACAGGGAGCACTGAAGCTTTCTTT.